This T cell receptor beta chain was obtained from a study of cytomegalovirus exposure and HLA in healthy donors (dated by TCRdb to about 2017). Background on the whole study: An earlier analysis of roughly 500 of the donors reported about 250 Gb of sequence data and 117 million unique TCR beta sequences from 150 million to 200 million T cells. In a later genetic analysis, genome-wide SNP genotypes for about three fifths of the roughly 670 donors were used, and that subset was treated as a discovery cohort. A separate validation cohort of approximately 120 different subjects was used in addition to the roughly 700-subject first cohort. Roughly five DR-DQ haplotypes were treated as single units for association and clustering because of strong linkage in the cohort. Rather than drawing on any new phenotypic data, the later analysis identified candidate immune exposures from TCR beta sequences and the way those sequences occurred across donors. Alongside the repertoire data, information on donor age, sex, ethnicity and CMV serostatus was compiled. An early release covering about 600 HLA-typed donors comprised around 300 gigabases of sequencing data and approximately 85 million unique TCR sequences. Among the roughly 410 genotyped donors, 75% to 90% belonged to the genetic ancestry cluster associated with self-reported Caucasian donors. To predict cytomegalovirus infection status, the study combined high-throughput TCR immunosequencing, statistical association of individual TCRs with disease status, and machine learning. A later analysis re-examined previously published TCR beta repertoires from 500 to 700 donors and added high-resolution HLA genotyping to investigate patterns of TCR occurrence. Using immunosequencing, the study profiled T cell repertoires from about 620 subjects and related those repertoires to cytomegalovirus serostatus. The number of donors typed differed by locus, with roughly 620-630 for A, B, C, DRB1 and DQB1, 522 for DQA1, about 610 for DPA1, and roughly 450 for DPB1. Every discovery cohort repertoire had been produced on one sequencing platform. The aim of the study was to test whether cataloging public T cell receptors could identify signatures of past pathogen exposure. An earlier analysis of around 540 of the donors applied high-throughput TCR beta sequencing to assess whether each TCR beta V gene segment acted as functional or pseudogenic. Both class I and class II loci were covered by HLA typing, at four-digit resolution. Across around 400 genotyped donors of the cohort, an average of roughly 200,000 unique TCR beta nucleotide sequences per donor were sequenced, and roughly 20% of those sequences were non-productive.

The study at large found these results: Compared with equally common non-associated chains, HLA-associated TCR beta chains in a later analysis were more clonally expanded and had lower generation probabilities. Because HLA typing was unavailable for some donors at each locus, only the typed subset was used in association tests. Immune exposure information for the cohort was limited to CMV serostatus. In a later genetic analysis, fewer N-insertions in productive TCRs were reported among donors in an Asian-associated ancestry cluster than the 666-donor mean. In a later analysis, the rate of TCR association differed among HLA loci, with DRB1 alleles having the most associated TCRs and HLA-C alleles having the fewest. Approximately 16 rarely observed V segments, including chromosome 9 orphons, were excluded from the earlier analysis of several hundred of the donors because counts were too low. Some IMGT-functional V segments, including TRBV6-2 and TRBV6-3, could not be distinguished by the 87-base-pair reads and were therefore excluded. Sequencing depth was assumed to be roughly uniform across donors in the presence/absence analyses, though that assumption may not hold. The authors suggested that the approach could potentially be extended to other disease states and immunological phenotypes. Correlated functional status among segregating V segments might be attributable to linkage disequilibrium, but an unknown experimental factor could not be ruled out. A further reported finding was that TCR beta sequences accurately predicted the HLA-A and HLA-B alleles for most subjects in the first cohort. When HLA alleles, especially DR and DQ, strongly co-occurred, attributing TCR associations to individual alleles was difficult. In an earlier analysis of 500 to 650 of the donors, most TCR beta V segments appeared in productive rearrangements about 87% or about 30% of the time, broadly matching IMGT annotations. A later analysis found that most CMV-associated TCR beta chains appeared HLA-restricted, with HLA associations seemingly driven largely by CMV exposure. Three of the identified cytomegalovirus-associated TCR beta chains were confirmed in vitro to be specific for cytomegalovirus antigens. The sequencing pipeline was judged likely to have produced a cluster of highly shared sequence variants as a technical artifact. According to a later analysis, parvovirus B19, influenza, CMV and Epstein-Barr virus appeared linked to several top co-occurrence clusters. While some public TCRs were present in many individuals, most TCR sequences turned up only very rarely across donors. The cohort was sequenced for TCR beta chains only, and without alpha or paired-chain data the features that could be detected were limited. In the study, some 160 TCR beta chains were listed as associated with cytomegalovirus. Specific HLA alleles were associated with some 15,000 TCR beta sequences at a false discovery rate of 0.05 in a later analysis. The classifier was reported to diagnose cytomegalovirus status with high specificity and sensitivity in both the original and validation cohorts. In a later genetic analysis, a missense DCLRE1C variant was associated with V-gene and J-gene trimming of TCR beta chains, and the association was replicated in an independent cohort.

As regards this clone: Its antigen remains unidentified. Base qualities were left out, and no much larger clone turns up one base away.

The method behind the library was the immunoSEQ multiplex PCR assay. For the multiplex PCR, a mixture combining 60 forward primers for TCR Vbeta segments and 13 reverse primers for TCR Jbeta segments was used. The CDR3 region of rearranged TCR beta genes was amplified from genomic DNA with a multiplex PCR assay. Amplified TCR beta libraries were sequenced as 87-base-pair reads on the Illumina HiSeq System. Per the authors' processing: A later analysis counted some 80 million unique TCR beta chains across the 500 to 850 repertoires, and some 11 million of these chains were shared by at least two donors. To remove PCR and sequencing errors, raw reads were error-corrected and collapsed into unique sequences using a nearest-neighbor algorithm that merged closely related sequences. CDR3 sequences were aligned to IMGT reference sequences to assign V, D and J gene segments. For a sequence to be retained, a match of at least six nucleotides to both a V gene segment and a J gene segment was required. Rearrangements were called productive when the CDR3 lacked stop codons and stayed in frame with V and J; all others were non-productive. CDR3 was defined by IMGT convention, running from the second conserved V-encoded cysteine to the conserved J-encoded phenylalanine. Sequences without an unambiguous match to a single V gene segment were excluded from the earlier analysis of several hundred of the donors. In an earlier analysis of approximately 550 of the donors, V segments were called functional above 56.7% productive rearrangements and were called segregating when the between-donor standard deviation exceeded 5%. A statistical classification framework was developed to diagnose cytomegalovirus status using the catalog of TCR beta chain sequences. V and J gene assignment, in a later analysis, came from comparing TCR nucleotide sequences with IMGT/GENE-DB human TR gene sequences. In a later analysis, CDR3 sequences and most-parsimonious VDJ recombination scenarios were assigned using the TCRdist pipeline. A later analysis defined each TCR beta chain by its CDR3 amino acid sequence plus V-gene family, and excluded reads lacking a unique V-gene family. In a later analysis, around 650 highly shared, low-generation-probability nucleotide sequences were removed to address suspected cross-contamination and a sequencing artifact. In a later analysis, a clonal expansion index was calculated for each public chain from normalized within-repertoire ranks of inferred template counts. In a later analysis, generation probabilities were computed using a VDJ recombination model fitted to out-of-frame rearrangements, and the results were checked against IGoR. Hypergeometric tests were used in a later analysis to score TCR-TCR, TCR-HLA and TCR-CMV co-occurrence, with a repertoire-size bias correction applied to the TCR pairs. A later analysis estimated false discovery rates by permuting HLA or CMV assignments 20 times. In a later analysis, co-occurring TCRs were grouped with DBSCAN, and TCRdist sequence similarity was added when clustering was performed within HLA-allele-positive subsets. Co-occurrence clustering excluded repertoires with fewer than 30,000 or more than 120,000 public chains, plus five with anomalous nucleotide sharing. In its TCRdb copy, this immuneACCESS table keeps in-frame sequences only and misses some clones. Where compared with another copy, unresolved V genes explain less than half of these, and the others have no known cause. The V and J calls and clone size come from that table; D and trimming were worked out from the DNA. In all, the sample holds roughly 170,000 clones, and around four fifths of those were seen once. The ten largest clonotypes hold 4.5% to 5.5% of the sample.

In total, around 600 healthy bone marrow donors made up the cohort. Cohort members were all nominally healthy when sampled, although unrecorded immune exposures were likely present. The donor tested CMV seropositive and was one of the 289 seropositive cohort members. Each donor provided a peripheral blood sample, and peripheral blood mononuclear cells were used for TCR beta sequencing. The Qiagen DNeasy Blood Extraction Kit was used to extract genomic DNA from the blood cell samples. The CDR3 holds 13 amino acids from the cysteine to the phenylalanine. The entry retains the CDR3 DNA only, 39 bases that are in frame from base 1. The germline V gene gives CDR1 as MNHEY and CDR2 as SVGAGI. The junction shows trimming of 6 bases on V and 6 bases on J, and the gene matches do not reach 4 bases of it.

This receptor was identified in a girl under 18 in good health and CMV-seropositive. The sequenced sample was PBMCs. Recombination linked TRBV6-5 to TRBJ2-7; TRBD1 fits 11 bases in the junction. This receptor carries the CDR3 CASRGQGDVEQYF. The nucleotides are TGTGCCAGCAGGGGACAGGGGGATGTCGAGCAGTACTTC.